The present TCR beta chain was sequenced within a study of cytomegalovirus exposure and HLA in healthy donors. Study-wide context: Most donors, less than 85% of roughly 400 genotyped, fell in the Caucasian-associated ancestry cluster. General study points: A later look showed TCR association rates differing by HLA locus, highest for DRB1 and lowest for HLA-C. According to a later analysis, most TCR beta chains associated with CMV appeared HLA-restricted. Clonal expansion, a later analysis showed, was greater in HLA-associated TCR beta chains than in equally common others.

A remark on this clone: The antigen is undetermined.

PCR employed 60 Vbeta and 13 Jbeta primers. Generated by immunoSEQ multiplex PCR, the TCRdb table keeps only in-frame clones and is missing some. The sample consists of about 160,000 clones, 75% to 85% of them appearing once. With V trimmed by 7 bases and J by 3 bases, 7 bases remained unmatched. The CDR3 loop spans 15 amino acids. CDR1 and CDR2 (germline): LNHDA, SQIVND (reference sequence). Sample: PBMCs. This chain joins TRBV19 and TRBJ1-3; 9 bases are a match to TRBD1. The source is a human donor in good health. The DNA for the CDR3 is TGTGCCAGTACCCCACAGGGGGCGCGTGGAAACACCATATATTTT. It translates to CASTPQGARGNTIYF.